This T cell receptor beta chain was sequenced for a study of blood T cell repertoires in COVID-19 (dated by TCRdb to about 2020). Regarding the research as a whole: Samples from collaborators originated in the United States, Italy and Spain and spanned both the acute and convalescent phases of COVID-19. The samples were drawn from the first 160 participants of the ongoing ImmuneRACE study and from 950 to 1,500 subjects provided by 6 global collaborators. The repertoires were made available in a free public database intended to serve as a resource for research on the immune response to SARS-CoV-2. Where HLA class I and class II types were available, the types were taken from metadata supplied by the sample provider, not from assay-based typing. Nearly every sample came with metadata listing a de-identified subject ID, COVID-19 status, age in years and sex. Deeply sampled blood TCRbeta repertoires from subjects exposed to, actively infected with, or recovered from COVID-19 were included in the dataset. The prospective study material was composed of cDNA or gDNA derived from T cells, B-cell-depleted T cells, or PBMCs.

Enrolling through a virtual design, the prospective study's participants ranged in age from about 18 to 89 years and lived across some 23 United States geographic areas. To assign participants to cohorts, the prospective study relied on clinical history that participants themselves reported in a screening survey and a study questionnaire. In the prospective study, mobile phlebotomists collected whole blood, serum and a nasopharyngeal or oropharyngeal swab from each participant. Prospective study participants could optionally give additional blood draws and questionnaires over an approximately 2-month period. Prospective study blood samples were shipped either frozen or at room temperature before DNA extraction. TCRbeta CDR3 regions were amplified from genomic DNA using the immunoSEQ Assay, a bias-controlled multiplex PCR. In the paper's pipeline: Nucleated cell counts per sample were estimated from amplification of reference gene primers within the assay. To quantify the absolute abundance of each unique TCRbeta CDR3 rearrangement, sequence reads were collapsed and filtered. For each sample, productive Simpson clonality was calculated as the square root of Simpson's diversity index over productive rearrangements. TCRdb re-hosts the immuneACCESS table, in-frame sequences only. Its copies lack some clones; in the studies checked, an unresolved V gene accounts for under half of them, and the cause for the rest is not known. V, J and clone size are those of that table, while D and trimming were read from the DNA. Present in this sample are 200,000 or so clones, just over 85% of which were seen just once. Around 3.8% of the sample lies in the top ten.

Broad study findings and their caveats: The amount of clinical and demographic metadata varied by source and participant and was provided uncurated.

The CDR3 runs 15 residues from the cysteine to the phenylalanine. Solely the CDR3 DNA is kept, with 45 bases framed from the first base. V and J are truncated by 6 bases and 4 bases respectively, leaving an intervening sequence of 16 bases. Via the germline V gene, CDR1 is MGHRA and CDR2 YSYEKL. Notes on this clone: This clone's antigen is unknown. Qualities for individual bases were not recorded, and no much larger clone is one base off.

The clonotype comes from a woman between 40 and 50 years old with acute COVID-19. The chain was built from TRBV4-1 and TRBJ1-3; matching of 5 bases hints at TRBD1 as the D gene. Sequenced sample: PBMCs or T cells enriched from blood (not recorded which). The encoded CDR3 is CASRLIGEEGNTIYF. The DNA reads as follows: TGCGCCAGCAGGCTAATAGGGGAGGAGGGAAACACCATATATTTT.